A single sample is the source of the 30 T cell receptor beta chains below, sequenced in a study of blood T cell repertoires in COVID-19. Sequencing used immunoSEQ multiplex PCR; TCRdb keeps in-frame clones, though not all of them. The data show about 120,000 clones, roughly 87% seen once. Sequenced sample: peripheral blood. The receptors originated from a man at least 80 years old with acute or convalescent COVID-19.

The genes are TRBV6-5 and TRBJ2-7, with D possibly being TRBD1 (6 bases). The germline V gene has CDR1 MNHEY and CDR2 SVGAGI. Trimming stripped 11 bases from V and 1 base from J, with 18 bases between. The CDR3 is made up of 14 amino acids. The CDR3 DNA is TGTGCCGCTGGGCACAGGGATCGTTCCTACGAGCAGTACTTC. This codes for CAAGHRDRSYEQYF.

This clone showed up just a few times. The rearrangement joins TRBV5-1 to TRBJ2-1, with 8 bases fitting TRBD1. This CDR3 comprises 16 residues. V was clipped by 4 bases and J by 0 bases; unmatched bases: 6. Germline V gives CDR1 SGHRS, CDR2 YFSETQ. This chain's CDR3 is CASSPQGGSSYNEQFF. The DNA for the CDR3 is TGCGCCAGCAGCCCACAGGGGGGTAGCTCCTACAATGAGCAGTTCTTC.

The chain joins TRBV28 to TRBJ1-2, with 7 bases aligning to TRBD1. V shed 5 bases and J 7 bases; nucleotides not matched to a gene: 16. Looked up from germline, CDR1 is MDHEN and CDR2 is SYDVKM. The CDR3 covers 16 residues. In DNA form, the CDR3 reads TGTGCCAGCAGTCCCACGAGTAGGGGGCTAGTAAGTGGCTACACCTTC. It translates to CASSPTSRGLVSGYTF.

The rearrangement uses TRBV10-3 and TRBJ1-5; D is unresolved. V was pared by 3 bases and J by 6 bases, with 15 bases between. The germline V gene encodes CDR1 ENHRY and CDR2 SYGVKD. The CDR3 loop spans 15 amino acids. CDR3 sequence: CAISENTQAGQPQHF. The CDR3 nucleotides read TGTGCCATCAGTGAAAACACCCAAGCGGGTCAGCCCCAGCATTTT.

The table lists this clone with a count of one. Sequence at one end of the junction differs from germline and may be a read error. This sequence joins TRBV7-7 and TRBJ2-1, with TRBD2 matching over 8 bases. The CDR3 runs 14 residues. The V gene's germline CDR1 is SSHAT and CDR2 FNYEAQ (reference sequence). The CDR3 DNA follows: TGTGCTAGCAGCTTAGCGGGACTTAACAATGAGCAGTTCTTC. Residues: CASSLAGLNNEQFF.

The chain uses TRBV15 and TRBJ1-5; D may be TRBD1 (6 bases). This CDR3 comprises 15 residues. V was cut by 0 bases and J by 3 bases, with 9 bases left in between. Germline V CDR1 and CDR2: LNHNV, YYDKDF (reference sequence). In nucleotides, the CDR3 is TGTGCCACCAGCAGAGATACAGGGATCAATCAGCCCCAGCATTTT. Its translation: CATSRDTGINQPQHF. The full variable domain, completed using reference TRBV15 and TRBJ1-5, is DAMVIQNPRYQVTQFGKPVTLSCSQTLNHNVMYWYQQKSSQAPKLLFHYYDKDFNNEADTPDNFQSRRPNTSFCFLDIRSPGLGDTAMYLCATSRDTGINQPQHFGDGTRLSIL.

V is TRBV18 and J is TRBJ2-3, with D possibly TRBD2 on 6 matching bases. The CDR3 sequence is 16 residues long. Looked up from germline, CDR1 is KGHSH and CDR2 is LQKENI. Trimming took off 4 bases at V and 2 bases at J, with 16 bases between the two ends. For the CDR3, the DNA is TGTGCCAGCTCACAAGACACTAGCCTTCCCACAGATACGCAGTATTTT. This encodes CASSQDTSLPTDTQYF.

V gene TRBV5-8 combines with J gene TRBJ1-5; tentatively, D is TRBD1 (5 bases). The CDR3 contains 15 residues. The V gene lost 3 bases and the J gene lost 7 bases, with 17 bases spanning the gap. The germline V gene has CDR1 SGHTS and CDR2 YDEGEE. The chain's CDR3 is CASSWRGVDIQPQHF. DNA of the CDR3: TGTGCCAGCAGCTGGAGGGGAGTTGATATCCAGCCCCAGCATTTT.

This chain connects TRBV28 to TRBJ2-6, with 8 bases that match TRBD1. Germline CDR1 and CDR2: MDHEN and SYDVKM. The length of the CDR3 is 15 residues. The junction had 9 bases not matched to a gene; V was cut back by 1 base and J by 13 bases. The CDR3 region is CASSLLLGQGSVLTF. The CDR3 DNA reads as TGTGCCAGCAGTTTATTGCTCGGACAGGGCAGTGTCCTGACTTTC.

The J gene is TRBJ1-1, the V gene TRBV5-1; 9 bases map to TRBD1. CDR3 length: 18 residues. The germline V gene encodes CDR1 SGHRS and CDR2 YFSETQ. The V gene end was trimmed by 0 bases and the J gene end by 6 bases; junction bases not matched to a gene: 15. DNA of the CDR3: TGCGCCAGCAGCTTGGCAGTTGGGACAGGGCGCCACAGCTCTGAAGCTTTCTTT. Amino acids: CASSLAVGTGRHSSEAFF. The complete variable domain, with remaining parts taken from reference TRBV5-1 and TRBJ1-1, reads KAGVTQTPRYLIKTRGQQVTLSCSPISGHRSVSWYQQTPGQGLQFLFEYFSETQRNKGNFPGRFSGRQFSNSRSEMNVSTLELGDSALYLCASSLAVGTGRHSSEAFFGQGTRLTVV.

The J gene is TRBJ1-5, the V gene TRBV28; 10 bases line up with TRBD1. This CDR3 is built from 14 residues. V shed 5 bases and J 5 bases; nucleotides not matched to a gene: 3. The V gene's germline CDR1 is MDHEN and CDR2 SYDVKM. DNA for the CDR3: TGTGCCAGCAGTCTGACAGGGGGCCATCAGCCCCAGCATTTT. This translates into CASSLTGGHQPQHF.

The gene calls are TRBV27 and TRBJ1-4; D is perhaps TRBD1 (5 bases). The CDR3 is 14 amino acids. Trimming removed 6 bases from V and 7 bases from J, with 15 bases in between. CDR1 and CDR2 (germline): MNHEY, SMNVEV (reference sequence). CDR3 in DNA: TGTGCCAGCAGAAGATGGGGGGAGATTGAAAAACTGTTTTTT. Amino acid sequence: CASRRWGEIEKLFF.

The CDR3 region has the DNA TGTGCCAGCTCACCCGCGGGAGGCTCCCAGGAGACCCAGTACTTC. It specifies CASSPAGGSQETQYF. The chain joins TRBV18 to TRBJ2-5, with 8 bases matching TRBD2. The V gene end was trimmed by 3 bases and the J gene end by 5 bases; junction bases not matched to a gene: 8. The length of the CDR3 is 15 residues. The germline V gene encodes CDR1 KGHSH and CDR2 LQKENI.

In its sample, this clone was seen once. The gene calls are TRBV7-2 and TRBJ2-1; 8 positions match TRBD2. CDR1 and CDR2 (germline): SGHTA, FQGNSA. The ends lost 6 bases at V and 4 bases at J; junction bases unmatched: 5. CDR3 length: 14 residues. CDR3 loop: CASRTSAPYNEQFF. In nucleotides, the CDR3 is TGTGCCAGCAGGACTAGCGCCCCTTACAATGAGCAGTTCTTC.

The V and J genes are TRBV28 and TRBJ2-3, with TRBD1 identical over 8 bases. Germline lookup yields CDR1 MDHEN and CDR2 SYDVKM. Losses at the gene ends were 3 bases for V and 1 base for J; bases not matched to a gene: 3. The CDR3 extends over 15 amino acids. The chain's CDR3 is CASSFHRGGTDTQYF. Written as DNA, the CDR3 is TGTGCCAGCAGTTTCCACAGGGGGGGCACAGATACGCAGTATTTT.

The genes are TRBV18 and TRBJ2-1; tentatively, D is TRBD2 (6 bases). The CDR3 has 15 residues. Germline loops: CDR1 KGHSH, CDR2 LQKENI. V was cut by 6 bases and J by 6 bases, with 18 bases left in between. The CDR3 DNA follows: TGTGCCAGCTCCCCCACTAGCAATTCGGTCAATGAGCAGTTCTTC. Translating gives CASSPTSNSVNEQFF.

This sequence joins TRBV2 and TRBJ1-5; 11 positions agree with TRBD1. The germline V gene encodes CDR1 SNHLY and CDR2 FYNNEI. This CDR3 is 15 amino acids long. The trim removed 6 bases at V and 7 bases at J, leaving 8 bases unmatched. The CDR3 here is CASRAGTGGRQPQHF. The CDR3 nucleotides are TGTGCCAGCAGGGCCGGGACAGGGGGTCGGCAGCCCCAGCATTTT.

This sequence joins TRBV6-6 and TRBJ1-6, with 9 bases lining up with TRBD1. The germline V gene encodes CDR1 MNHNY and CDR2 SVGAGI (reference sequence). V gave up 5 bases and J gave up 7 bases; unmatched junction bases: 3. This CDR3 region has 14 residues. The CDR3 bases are TGTGCCAGCAGTCGCGACAGGGGGAATTCACCCCTCCACTTT. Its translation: CASSRDRGNSPLHF.

The CDR3 is CASSQEDSSGNTIYF. CDR3 in DNA: TGCGCCAGCAGCCAAGAAGACAGCTCTGGAAACACCATATATTTT. The chain recombines TRBV4-1 with TRBJ1-3; tentatively, D is TRBD1 (5 bases). The germline V and J ends were trimmed by 0 bases and 0 bases, with 6 bases remaining between them. Germline values: CDR1 MGHRA, CDR2 YSYEKL. The CDR3 loop spans 15 amino acids.

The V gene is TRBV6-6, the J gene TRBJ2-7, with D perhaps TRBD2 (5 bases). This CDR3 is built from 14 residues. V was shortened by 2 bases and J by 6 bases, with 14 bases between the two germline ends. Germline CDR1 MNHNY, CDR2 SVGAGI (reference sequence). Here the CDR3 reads CASSYTLGRAEQYF. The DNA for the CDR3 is TGTGCCAGCAGTTACACCCTAGGGCGGGCCGAGCAGTACTTC.

In DNA, the CDR3 is TGTGCCAGCAGCAGTAGCGGGGGGGCTACAGATACGCAGTATTTT. Encoded protein: CASSSSGGATDTQYF. V and J are TRBV7-9 and TRBJ2-3, with 11 positions matching TRBD2. Trimming at V came to 5 bases and at J to 3 bases, leaving 4 bases not matched to a gene. Per the germline V gene, CDR1 is SEHNR and CDR2 is FQNEAQ (reference sequence). The CDR3 consists of 15 residues.

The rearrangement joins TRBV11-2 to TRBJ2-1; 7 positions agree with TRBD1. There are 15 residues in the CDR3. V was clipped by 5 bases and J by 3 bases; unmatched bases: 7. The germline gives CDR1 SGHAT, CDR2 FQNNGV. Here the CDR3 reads CASSPGQERYNEQFF. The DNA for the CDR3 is TGTGCCAGCAGCCCCGGACAGGAACGCTACAATGAGCAGTTCTTC.

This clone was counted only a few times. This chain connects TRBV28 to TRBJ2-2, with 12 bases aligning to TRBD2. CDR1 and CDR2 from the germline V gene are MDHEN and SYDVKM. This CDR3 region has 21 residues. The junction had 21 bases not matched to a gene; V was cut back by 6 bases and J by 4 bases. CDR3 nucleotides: TGTGCCAGCAGCACCCCTTTTTGGCTAGCGGGAGGGAGACGGGGCACCGGGGAGCTGTTTTTT. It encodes CASSTPFWLAGGRRGTGELFF.

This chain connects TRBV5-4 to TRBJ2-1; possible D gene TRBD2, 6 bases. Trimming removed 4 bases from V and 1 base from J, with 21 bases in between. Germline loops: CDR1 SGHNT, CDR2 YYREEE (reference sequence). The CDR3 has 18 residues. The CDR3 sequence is CASSLHGGSVSSYNEQFF. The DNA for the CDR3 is TGTGCCAGCAGCCTCCACGGGGGATCAGTCTCGTCCTACAATGAGCAGTTCTTC.

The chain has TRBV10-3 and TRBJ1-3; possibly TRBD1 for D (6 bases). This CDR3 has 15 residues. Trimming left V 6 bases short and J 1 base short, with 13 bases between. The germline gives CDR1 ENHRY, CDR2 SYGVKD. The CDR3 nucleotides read TGTGCCATCAGCACCACCCAGGGGTCTGGAAACACCATATATTTT. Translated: CAISTTQGSGNTIYF.

The CDR3 DNA reads as TGTGCCAGCACTAACCAGGGGAACACCGGGGAGCTGTTTTTT. Translation gives CASTNQGNTGELFF. The chain couples TRBV11-3 to TRBJ2-2, with TRBD1 as a possible D gene (5 bases). Germline CDR1 reads SGHNT; CDR2 reads YENEEA. The CDR3 runs 14 residues. Trimming took off 7 bases at V and 1 base at J, with 10 bases between the two ends.

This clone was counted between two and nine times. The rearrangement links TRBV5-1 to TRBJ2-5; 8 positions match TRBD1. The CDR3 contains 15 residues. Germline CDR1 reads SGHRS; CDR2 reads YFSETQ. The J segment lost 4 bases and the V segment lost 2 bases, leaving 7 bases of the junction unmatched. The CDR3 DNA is TGCGCCAGCAGCTTTGACAGGGGAGTAGGAGAGACCCAGTACTTC. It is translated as CASSFDRGVGETQYF.

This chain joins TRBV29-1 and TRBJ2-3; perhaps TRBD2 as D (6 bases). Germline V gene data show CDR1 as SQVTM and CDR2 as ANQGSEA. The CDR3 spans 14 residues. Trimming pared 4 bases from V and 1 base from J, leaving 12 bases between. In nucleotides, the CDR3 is TGCAGCGTTGGAGCGGGCGCAGGCACAGATACGCAGTATTTT. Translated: CSVGAGAGTDTQYF.

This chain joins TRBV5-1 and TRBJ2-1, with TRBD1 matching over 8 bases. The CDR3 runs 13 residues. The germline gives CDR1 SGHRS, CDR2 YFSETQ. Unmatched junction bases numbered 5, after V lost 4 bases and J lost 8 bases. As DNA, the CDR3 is TGCGCCAGCAGCGGCGACAGGGGACATGAGCAGTTCTTC. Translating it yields CASSGDRGHEQFF. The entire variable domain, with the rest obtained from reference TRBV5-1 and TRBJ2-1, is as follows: KAGVTQTPRYLIKTRGQQVTLSCSPISGHRSVSWYQQTPGQGLQFLFEYFSETQRNKGNFPGRFSGRQFSNSRSEMNVSTLELGDSALYLCASSGDRGHEQFFGPGTRLTVL.

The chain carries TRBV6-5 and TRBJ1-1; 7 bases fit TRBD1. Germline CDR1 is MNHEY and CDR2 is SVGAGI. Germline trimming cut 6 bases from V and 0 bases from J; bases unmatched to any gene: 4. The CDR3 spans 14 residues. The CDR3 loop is CASRETGLNTEAFF. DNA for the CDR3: TGTGCCAGCAGAGAGACAGGGTTGAACACTGAAGCTTTCTTT.